This T cell receptor beta chain is from a study of cytomegalovirus exposure and HLA in healthy donors. Study outcomes and limitations: As confirmed in vitro, a few CMV-associated chains were specific for CMV antigens.

About this clone itself: Its antigen is unknown.

Primers: 60 Vbeta forward and 13 Jbeta reverse. Profiled with immunoSEQ multiplex PCR; TCRdb holds only in-frame clones, not every one. This sample has approximately 100,000 clones, with about 79% found just once. Trimming removed 2 bases from V and 1 base from J, with 8 bases in between. The CDR3 totals 14 residues. CDR1 and CDR2 from the germline V gene are KGHSH and LQKENI. The chain combines TRBV18 with TRBJ2-5; no firm D call. The receptor was isolated from a man in his fifties in good health and CMV-seropositive. The sample comprised PBMCs. This chain's CDR3 is CASSPGRAQETQYF. As DNA, the CDR3 is TGTGCCAGCTCACCAGGTCGAGCCCAAGAGACCCAGTACTTC.